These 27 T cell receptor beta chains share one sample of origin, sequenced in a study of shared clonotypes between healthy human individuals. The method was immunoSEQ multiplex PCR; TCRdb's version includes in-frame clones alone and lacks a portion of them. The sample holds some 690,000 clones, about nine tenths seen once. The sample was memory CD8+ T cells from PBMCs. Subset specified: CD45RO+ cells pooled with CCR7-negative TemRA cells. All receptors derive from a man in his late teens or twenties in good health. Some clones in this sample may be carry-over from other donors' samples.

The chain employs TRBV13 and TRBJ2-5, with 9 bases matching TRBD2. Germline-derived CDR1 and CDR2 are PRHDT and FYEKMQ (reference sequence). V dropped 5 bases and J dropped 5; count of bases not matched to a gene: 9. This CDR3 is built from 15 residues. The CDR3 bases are TGTGCCAGCAGCACCGGGATAGCGGGAGTTGAGACCCAGTACTTC. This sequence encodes CASSTGIAGVETQYF. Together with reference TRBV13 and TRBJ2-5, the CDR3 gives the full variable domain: AAGVIQSPRHLIKEKRETATLKCYPIPRHDTVYWYQQGPGQDPQFLISFYEKMQSDKGSIPDRFSAQQFSDYHSELNMSSLELGDSALYFCASSTGIAGVETQYFGPGTRLLVL.

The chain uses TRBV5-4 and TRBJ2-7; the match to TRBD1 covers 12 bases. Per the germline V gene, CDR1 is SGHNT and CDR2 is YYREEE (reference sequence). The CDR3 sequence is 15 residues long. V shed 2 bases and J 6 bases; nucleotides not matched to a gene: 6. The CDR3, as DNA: TGTGCCAGCAGCTTTGGCGGGACAGGGGGCGGCGAGCAGTACTTC. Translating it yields CASSFGGTGGGEQYF.

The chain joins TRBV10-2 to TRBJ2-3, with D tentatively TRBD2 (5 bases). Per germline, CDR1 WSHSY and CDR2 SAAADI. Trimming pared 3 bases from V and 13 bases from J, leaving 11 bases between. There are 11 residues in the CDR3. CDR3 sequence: CASSDGSREYF. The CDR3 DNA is TGCGCCAGCAGTGATGGGAGCCGGGAGTATTTT.

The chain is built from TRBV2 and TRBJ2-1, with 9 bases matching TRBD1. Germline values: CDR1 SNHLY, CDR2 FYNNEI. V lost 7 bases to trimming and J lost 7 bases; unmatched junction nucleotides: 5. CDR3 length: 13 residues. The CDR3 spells CASKQGAENEQFF. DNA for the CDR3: TGTGCCAGCAAACAGGGGGCGGAAAATGAGCAGTTCTTC.

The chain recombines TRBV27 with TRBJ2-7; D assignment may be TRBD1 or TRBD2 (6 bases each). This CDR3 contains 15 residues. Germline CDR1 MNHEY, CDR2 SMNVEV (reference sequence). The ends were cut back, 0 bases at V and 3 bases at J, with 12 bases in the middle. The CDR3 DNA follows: TGTGCCAGCAGTTTATCGTATGCGGGACACTACGAGCAGTACTTC. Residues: CASSLSYAGHYEQYF.

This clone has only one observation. The CDR3 DNA follows: TGTGCCAGCAGCAGCGGGAGTACGAATGAGCAGTTCTTC. This encodes CASSSGSTNEQFF. The chain employs TRBV28 and TRBJ2-1, with 8 positions matching TRBD2. The V gene end was trimmed by 6 bases and the J gene end by 7 bases; junction bases not matched to a gene: 5. From germline, CDR1 is MDHEN and CDR2 SYDVKM. This CDR3 region has 13 residues. The complete variable domain, with remaining parts taken from reference TRBV28 and TRBJ2-1, reads DVKVTQSSRYLVKRTGEKVFLECVQDMDHENMFWYRQDPGLGLRLIYFSYDVKMKEKGDIPEGYSVSREKKERFSLILESASTNQTSMYLCASSSGSTNEQFFGPGTRLTVL.

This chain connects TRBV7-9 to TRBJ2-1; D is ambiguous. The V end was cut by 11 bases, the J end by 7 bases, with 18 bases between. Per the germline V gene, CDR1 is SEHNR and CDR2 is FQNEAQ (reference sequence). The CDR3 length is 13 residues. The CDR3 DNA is TGTGCCTACAATCCGGGTCTGTTTAATGAGCAGTTCTTC. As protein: CAYNPGLFNEQFF.

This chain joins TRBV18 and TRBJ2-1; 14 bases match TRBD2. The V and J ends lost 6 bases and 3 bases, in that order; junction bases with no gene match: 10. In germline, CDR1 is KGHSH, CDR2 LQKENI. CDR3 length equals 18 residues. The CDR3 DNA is TGTGCCAGCTCGCCCGGGACTAGCGGGAGATCAAGCTACAATGAGCAGTTCTTC. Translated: CASSPGTSGRSSYNEQFF.

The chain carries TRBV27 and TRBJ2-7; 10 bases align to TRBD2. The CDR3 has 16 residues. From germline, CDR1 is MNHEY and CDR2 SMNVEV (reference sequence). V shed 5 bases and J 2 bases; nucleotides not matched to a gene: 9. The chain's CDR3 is CASSLLGAGGTYEQYF. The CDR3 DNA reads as TGTGCCAGCAGTCTCCTTGGAGCGGGAGGGACCTACGAGCAGTACTTC.

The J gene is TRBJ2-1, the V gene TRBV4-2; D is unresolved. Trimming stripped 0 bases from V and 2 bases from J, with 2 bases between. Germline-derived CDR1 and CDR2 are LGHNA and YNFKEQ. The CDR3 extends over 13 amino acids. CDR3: CASSQDPYNEQFF. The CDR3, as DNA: TGTGCCAGCAGCCAAGATCCCTACAATGAGCAGTTCTTC.

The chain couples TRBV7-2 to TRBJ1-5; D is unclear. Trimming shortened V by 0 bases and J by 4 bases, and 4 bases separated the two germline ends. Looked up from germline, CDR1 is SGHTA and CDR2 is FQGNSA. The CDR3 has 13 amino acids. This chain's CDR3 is CASSLATNQPQHF. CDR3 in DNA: TGTGCCAGCAGCTTAGCAACAAATCAGCCCCAGCATTTT.

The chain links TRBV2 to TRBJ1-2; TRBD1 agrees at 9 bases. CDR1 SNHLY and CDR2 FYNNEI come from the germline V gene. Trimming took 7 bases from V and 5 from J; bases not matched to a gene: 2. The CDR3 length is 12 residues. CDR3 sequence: CASNDRGYGYTF. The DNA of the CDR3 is TGTGCCAGCAACGACAGGGGGTATGGCTACACCTTC.

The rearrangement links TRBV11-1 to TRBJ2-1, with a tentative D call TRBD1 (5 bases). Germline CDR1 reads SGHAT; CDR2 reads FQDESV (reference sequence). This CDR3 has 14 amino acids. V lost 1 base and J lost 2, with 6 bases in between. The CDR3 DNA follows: TGTGCCAGCAGCTTAGGGGGCACCTACAATGAGCAGTTCTTC. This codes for CASSLGGTYNEQFF.

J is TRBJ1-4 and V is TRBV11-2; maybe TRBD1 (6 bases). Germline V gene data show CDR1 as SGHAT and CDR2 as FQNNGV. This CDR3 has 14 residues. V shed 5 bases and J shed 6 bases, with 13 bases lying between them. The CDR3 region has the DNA TGTGCCAGCAGCCGACGGACAGATTATGAAAAACTGTTTTTT. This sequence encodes CASSRRTDYEKLFF.

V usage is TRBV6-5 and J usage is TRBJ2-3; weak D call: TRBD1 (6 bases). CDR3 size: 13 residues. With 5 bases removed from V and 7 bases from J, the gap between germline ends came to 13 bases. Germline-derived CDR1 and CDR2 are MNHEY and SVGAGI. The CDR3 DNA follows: TGTGCCAGCAGTCACCCAGGGGTTCATACGCAGTATTTT. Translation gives CASSHPGVHTQYF.

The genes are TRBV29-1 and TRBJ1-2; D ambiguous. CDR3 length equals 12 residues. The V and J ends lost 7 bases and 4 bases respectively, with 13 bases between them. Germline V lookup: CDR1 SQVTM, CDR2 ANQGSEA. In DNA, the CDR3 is TGCAGCGCCCTCGGAGAGCCCTATGGCTACACCTTC. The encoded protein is CSALGEPYGYTF.

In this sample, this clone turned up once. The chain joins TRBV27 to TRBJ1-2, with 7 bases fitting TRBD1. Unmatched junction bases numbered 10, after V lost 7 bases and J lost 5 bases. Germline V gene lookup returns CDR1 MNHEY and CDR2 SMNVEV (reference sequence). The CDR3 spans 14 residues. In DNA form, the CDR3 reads TGTGCCAGCACCCTGACAGGGAGCGCGTATGGCTACACCTTC. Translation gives CASTLTGSAYGYTF.

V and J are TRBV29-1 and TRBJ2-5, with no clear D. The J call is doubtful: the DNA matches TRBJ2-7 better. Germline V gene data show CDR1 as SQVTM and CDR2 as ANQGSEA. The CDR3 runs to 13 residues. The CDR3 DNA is TGCAGCGTCGACGTACCCTACTCCTACGAGCAGTACTTC. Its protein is CSVDVPYSYEQYF.

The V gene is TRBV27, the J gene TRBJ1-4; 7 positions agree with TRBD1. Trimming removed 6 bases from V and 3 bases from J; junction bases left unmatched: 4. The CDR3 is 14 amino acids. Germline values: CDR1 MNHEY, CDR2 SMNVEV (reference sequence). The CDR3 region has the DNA TGTGCCAGCAGGGTGACAGGGTCTAATGAAAAACTGTTTTTT. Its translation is CASRVTGSNEKLFF.

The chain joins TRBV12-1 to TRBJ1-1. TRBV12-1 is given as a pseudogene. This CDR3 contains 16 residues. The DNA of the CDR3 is TGTGCCAGCAGCTTTTTTAGCGCGCAGATTAACACTGAAGCTTTCTTT. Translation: CASSFFSAQINTEAFF.

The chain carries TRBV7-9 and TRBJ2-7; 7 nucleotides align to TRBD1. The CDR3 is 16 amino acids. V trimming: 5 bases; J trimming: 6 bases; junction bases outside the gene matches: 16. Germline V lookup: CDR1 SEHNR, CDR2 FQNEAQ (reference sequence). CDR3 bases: TGTGCCAGCAGCCCGAGGGACAGCCCGGTTATTCTCGAGCAGTACTTC. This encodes CASSPRDSPVILEQYF. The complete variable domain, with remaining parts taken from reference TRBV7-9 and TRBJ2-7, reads DTGVSQNPRHKITKRGQNVTFRCDPISEHNRLYWYRQTLGQGPEFLTYFQNEAQLEKSRLLSDRFSAERPKGSFSTLEIQRTEQGDSAMYLCASSPRDSPVILEQYFGPGTRLTVT.

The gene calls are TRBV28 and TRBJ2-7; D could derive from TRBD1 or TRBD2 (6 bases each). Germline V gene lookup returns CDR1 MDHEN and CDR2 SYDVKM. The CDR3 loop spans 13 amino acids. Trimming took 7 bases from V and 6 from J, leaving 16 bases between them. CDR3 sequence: CASKYSRGGEQYF. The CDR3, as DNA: TGTGCCAGCAAATACTCCAGGGGAGGCGAGCAGTACTTC.

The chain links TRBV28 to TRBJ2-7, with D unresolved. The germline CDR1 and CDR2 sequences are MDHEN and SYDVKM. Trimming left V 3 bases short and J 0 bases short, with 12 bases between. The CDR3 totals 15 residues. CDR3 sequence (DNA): TGTGCCAGCAGTTTCTGGCAGGCTACCTCCTACGAGCAGTACTTC. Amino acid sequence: CASSFWQATSYEQYF.

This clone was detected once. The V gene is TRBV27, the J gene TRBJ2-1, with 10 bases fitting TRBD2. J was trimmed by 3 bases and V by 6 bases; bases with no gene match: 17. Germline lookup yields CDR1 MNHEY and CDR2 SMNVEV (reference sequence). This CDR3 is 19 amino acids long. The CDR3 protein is CASSPKGLAPTKLYNEQFF. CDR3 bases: TGTGCCAGCAGCCCAAAGGGACTAGCGCCAACAAAACTCTACAATGAGCAGTTCTTC.

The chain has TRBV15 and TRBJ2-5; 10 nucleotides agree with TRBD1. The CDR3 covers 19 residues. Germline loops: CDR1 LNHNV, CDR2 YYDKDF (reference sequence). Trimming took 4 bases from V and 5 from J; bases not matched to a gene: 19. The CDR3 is CATSTPARDRGPVRETQYF. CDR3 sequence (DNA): TGTGCCACCAGCACGCCCGCCCGGGACAGGGGACCCGTTCGGGAGACCCAGTACTTC.

This CDR3 reads CASTTSGLAGETDTQYF. In DNA, the CDR3 is TGTGCCAGCACTACCTCGGGACTAGCGGGAGAAACAGATACGCAGTATTTT. The chain couples TRBV28 to TRBJ2-3, with 14 bases fitting TRBD2. V lost 7 bases, J lost 3 bases, and 9 bases stayed unmatched. The CDR3 loop spans 17 amino acids. Germline loops: CDR1 MDHEN, CDR2 SYDVKM.

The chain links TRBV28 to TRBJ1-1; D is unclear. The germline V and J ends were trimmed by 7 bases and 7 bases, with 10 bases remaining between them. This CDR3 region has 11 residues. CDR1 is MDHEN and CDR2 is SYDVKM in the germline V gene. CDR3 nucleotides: TGTGCCAGCATTGGGTTCAGTGAAGCTTTCTTT. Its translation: CASIGFSEAFF.